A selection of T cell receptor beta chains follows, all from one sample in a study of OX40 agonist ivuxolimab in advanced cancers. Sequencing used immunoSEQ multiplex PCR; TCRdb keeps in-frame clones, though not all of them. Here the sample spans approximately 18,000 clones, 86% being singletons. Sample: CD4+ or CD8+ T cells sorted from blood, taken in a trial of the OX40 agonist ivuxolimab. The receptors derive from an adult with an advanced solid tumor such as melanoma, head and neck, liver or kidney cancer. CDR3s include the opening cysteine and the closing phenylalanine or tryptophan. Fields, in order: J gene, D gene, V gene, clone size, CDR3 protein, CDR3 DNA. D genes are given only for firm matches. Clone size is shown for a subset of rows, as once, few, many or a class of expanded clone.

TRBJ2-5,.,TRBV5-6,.,CASSSDYRETQYF,TGTGCCAGCAGCTCGGACTACCGAGAGACCCAGTACTTC
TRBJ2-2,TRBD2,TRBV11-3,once,CASSLVLGAGSGELFF,TGTGCCAGCAGCTTAGTTCTGGGAGCGGGATCCGGGGAGCTGTTTTTT
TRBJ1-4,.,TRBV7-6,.,CASSLEAGRREKLFF,TGTGCCAGCAGCTTAGAAGCAGGGCGGCGTGAAAAACTGTTTTTT
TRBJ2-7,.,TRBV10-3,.,CAISDLQGYEQYF,TGTGCCATCAGTGACTTACAGGGTTACGAGCAGTACTTC
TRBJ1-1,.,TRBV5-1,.,CASSRDIGNTEAFF,TGCGCCAGCAGTCGGGACATAGGGAACACTGAAGCTTTCTTT
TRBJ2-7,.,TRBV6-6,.,CASRSRGTDSYEQYF,TGTGCCAGCAGGTCCCGGGGGACAGATTCCTACGAGCAGTACTTC
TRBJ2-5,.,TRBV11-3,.,CASSRLLSETQYF,TGTGCCAGCAGCCGACTTCTCTCCGAGACCCAGTACTTC
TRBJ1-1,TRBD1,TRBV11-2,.,CASIPGDRGALNTEAFF,TGTGCCAGCATCCCTGGTGACAGGGGAGCGTTGAACACTGAAGCTTTCTTT
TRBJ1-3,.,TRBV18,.,CASSPTGTGGNTIYF,TGTGCCAGCTCACCTACCGGGACCGGTGGAAACACCATATATTTT
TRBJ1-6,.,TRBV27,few,CASSWGSDSPLHF,TGTGCCAGCAGTTGGGGGAGTGATTCACCCCTCCACTTT
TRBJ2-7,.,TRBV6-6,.,CASSPRGLPYEQYF,TGTGCCAGCAGCCCCCGGGGTCTCCCCTACGAGCAGTACTTC
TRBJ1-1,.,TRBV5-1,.,CACIPPTEAFF,TGCGCCTGCATCCCCCCCACTGAAGCTTTCTTT
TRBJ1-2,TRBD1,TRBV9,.,CASSVGFAAGGLNYGYTF,TGTGCCAGCAGCGTAGGTTTTGCGGCAGGGGGCCTGAACTATGGCTACACCTTC
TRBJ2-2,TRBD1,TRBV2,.,CASRRDSKNTGELFF,TGTGCCAGCAGGAGGGACAGTAAGAACACCGGGGAGCTGTTTTTT